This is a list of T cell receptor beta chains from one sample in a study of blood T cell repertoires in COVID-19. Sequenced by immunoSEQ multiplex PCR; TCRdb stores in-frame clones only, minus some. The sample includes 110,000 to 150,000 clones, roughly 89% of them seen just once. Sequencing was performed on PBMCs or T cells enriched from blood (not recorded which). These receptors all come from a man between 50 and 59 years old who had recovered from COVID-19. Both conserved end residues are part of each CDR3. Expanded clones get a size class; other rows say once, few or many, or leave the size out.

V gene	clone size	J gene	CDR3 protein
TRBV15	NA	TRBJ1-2	CATSRAPGTGMSYGYTF
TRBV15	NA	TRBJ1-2	CATSPGQGDYGYTF
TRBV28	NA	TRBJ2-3	CASRTSGTASTDTQYF
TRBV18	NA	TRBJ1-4	CASSPPGQGRYEKLFF
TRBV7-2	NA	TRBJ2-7	CASSWQLAQNLYEQYF
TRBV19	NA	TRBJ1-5	CASSRRGSGGESQPQHF
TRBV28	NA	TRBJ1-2	CASSSDREDYGYTF
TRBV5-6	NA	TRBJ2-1	CASRRDLGYEQFF
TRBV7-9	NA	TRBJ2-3	CASSSIGAGDTQYF
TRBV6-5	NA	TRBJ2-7	CATKRDRGYEQYF
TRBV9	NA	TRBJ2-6	CASSVSSGSGANVLTF
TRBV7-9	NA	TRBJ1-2	CASSPPPGGYTF
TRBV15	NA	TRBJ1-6	CATSIIGGANSPLHF
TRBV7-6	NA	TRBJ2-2	CASSFTPRTTPGELFF
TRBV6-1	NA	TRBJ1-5	CASSGGTGDSNQPQHF
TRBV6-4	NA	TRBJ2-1	CASKASGVPEQFF
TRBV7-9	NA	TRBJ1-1	CASSFQDAGTEAFF
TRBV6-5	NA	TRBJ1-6	CASTLLGNSPLHF
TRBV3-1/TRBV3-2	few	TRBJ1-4	CASSPQRGNEKLFF
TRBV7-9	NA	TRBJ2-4	CASSQGGLGNIQYF
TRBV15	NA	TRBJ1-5	CATSTLTGAGNQPQHF
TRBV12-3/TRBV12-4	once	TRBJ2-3	CASTATSSNTQYF
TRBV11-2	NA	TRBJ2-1	CASSLDYQIDEQFF
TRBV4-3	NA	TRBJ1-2	CASSQSARLYGYTF
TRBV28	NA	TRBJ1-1	CASGPGQSNTEAFF
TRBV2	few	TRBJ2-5	CASSEGFSGKGRETQYF
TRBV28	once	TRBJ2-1	CASSVRAQAQFF
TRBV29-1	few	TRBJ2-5	CSVVTSGGETQYF
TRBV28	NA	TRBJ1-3	CASSLYAVDSGGNTIYF
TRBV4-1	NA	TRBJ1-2	CASSRGTVPLGGYTF
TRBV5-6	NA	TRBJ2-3	CASSYLGDSFPYRTDTQYF
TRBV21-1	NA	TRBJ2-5	CAFKLQETQYF
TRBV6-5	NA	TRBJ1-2	CASRTGGEGYGYTF
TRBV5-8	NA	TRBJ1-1	CASSPRQLNTEAFF
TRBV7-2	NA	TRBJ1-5	CASSLYDDSGNQPQHF
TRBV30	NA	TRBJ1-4	CAWSGRRGAGATNEKLFF
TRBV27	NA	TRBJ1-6	CAVGASSYNSPLHF
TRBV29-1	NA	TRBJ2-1	CSVDRGYEQFF
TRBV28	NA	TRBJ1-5	CASSGNQPQHF
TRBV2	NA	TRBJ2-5	CASSDEVGKTQYF
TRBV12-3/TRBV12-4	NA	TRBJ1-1	CASSIQVNTEAFF
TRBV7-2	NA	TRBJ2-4	CASSPGQGWEDIQYF
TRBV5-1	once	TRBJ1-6	CASSDRGNSPLHF
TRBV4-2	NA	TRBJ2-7	CASSQVGDRGYEQYF
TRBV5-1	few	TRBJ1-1	CASRGRLNTEAFF
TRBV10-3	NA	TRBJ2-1	CAISELNEQFF
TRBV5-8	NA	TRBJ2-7	CASSFNSAGGKEQYF
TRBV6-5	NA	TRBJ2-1	CASSYSGTVYNEQFF
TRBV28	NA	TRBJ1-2	CALQLPGQGAGGYTF
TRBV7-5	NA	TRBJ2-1	CVRSFPSETNYNEQFF
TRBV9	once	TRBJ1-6	CASSGRTGGRNSPLHF
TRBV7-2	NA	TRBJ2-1	CASSFTASYNEQFF
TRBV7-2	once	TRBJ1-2	CASSLDRGGGYTF
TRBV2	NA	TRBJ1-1	CASIWDRVQTEAFF
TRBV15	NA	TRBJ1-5	CATSRDQAGQHF
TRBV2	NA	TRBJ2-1	CASRTGQGLNNEQFF
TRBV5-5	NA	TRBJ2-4	CASSSSTVLRNIQYF
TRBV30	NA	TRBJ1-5	CAWSADRGLQPQHF
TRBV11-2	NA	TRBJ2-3	CASSLRKQGLGTDTQYF
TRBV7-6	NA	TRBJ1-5	CASSLLRGGLNQPQHF